The rows below give T cell receptor beta chains drawn from one sample of a study of blood T cell repertoires in COVID-19. Sequencing was performed with immunoSEQ multiplex PCR; in TCRdb, only in-frame clones are kept and a portion is missing. Found here are 200,000 to 250,000 clones, roughly 86% of them singletons; the top ten hold approximately 8%. The sequenced sample was peripheral blood. These receptors were collected from a woman between 50 and 59 years old with active or convalescent COVID-19. CDR3s include the opening cysteine and the closing phenylalanine or tryptophan. Each record gives: V gene, J gene, clone size, CDR3 protein. Not all rows give a size; the values are once, few, many and, for expanded clones, a class.

V gene: TRBV30
J gene: TRBJ2-1
clone size: .
CDR3 protein: CAWQESSYNEQFF

V gene: TRBV6-5
J gene: TRBJ1-1
clone size: .
CDR3 protein: CASRQGARTEAFF

V gene: TRBV30
J gene: TRBJ1-1
clone size: .
CDR3 protein: CAWSRTGVTEAFF

V gene: TRBV5-1
J gene: TRBJ1-2
clone size: .
CDR3 protein: CASSWDRENYGYTF

V gene: TRBV7-2
J gene: TRBJ2-7
clone size: .
CDR3 protein: CASSDRAGNVYEQYF

V gene: TRBV7-8
J gene: TRBJ1-2
clone size: .
CDR3 protein: CASSHNLPGGGYTF

V gene: TRBV5-6
J gene: TRBJ1-3
clone size: .
CDR3 protein: CASSLGVVTGMKDTIYF

V gene: TRBV12-3/TRBV12-4
J gene: TRBJ1-5
clone size: .
CDR3 protein: CASSGPNQPQHF

V gene: TRBV5-1
J gene: TRBJ2-5
clone size: .
CDR3 protein: CASSRLAGGEETQYF

V gene: TRBV4-1
J gene: TRBJ2-2
clone size: few
CDR3 protein: CASSQDAGGTGELFF

V gene: TRBV5-1
J gene: TRBJ1-5
clone size: .
CDR3 protein: CASSLVAGGIQPQHF

V gene: TRBV11-2
J gene: TRBJ1-4
clone size: many
CDR3 protein: CASSLVATNEKLFF

V gene: TRBV7-9
J gene: TRBJ2-1
clone size: .
CDR3 protein: CASSLKRVSPNEQFF

V gene: TRBV6-5
J gene: TRBJ1-2
clone size: .
CDR3 protein: CASSYGRGSSYGYTF

V gene: TRBV15
J gene: TRBJ1-5
clone size: once
CDR3 protein: CATSGVGAQPQHF

V gene: TRBV29-1
J gene: TRBJ1-4
clone size: few
CDR3 protein: CSALGSNEKLFF

V gene: TRBV9
J gene: TRBJ1-3
clone size: .
CDR3 protein: CASSVAFPQGLSGNTIYF

V gene: TRBV29-1
J gene: TRBJ2-5
clone size: .
CDR3 protein: CSATQGTETQYF

V gene: TRBV28
J gene: TRBJ2-1
clone size: once
CDR3 protein: CASRLGGVGYNEQFF

V gene: TRBV9
J gene: TRBJ1-5
clone size: .
CDR3 protein: CASSVIRQGVQPQHF

V gene: TRBV20-1
J gene: TRBJ2-5
clone size: .
CDR3 protein: CSARRAETQYF

V gene: TRBV11-2
J gene: TRBJ2-5
clone size: .
CDR3 protein: CASTDQQRVGGELQETQYF

V gene: TRBV23-1
J gene: TRBJ1-2
clone size: .
CDR3 protein: CASSQKDSTNGYTF

V gene: TRBV18
J gene: TRBJ1-6
clone size: .
CDR3 protein: CASSPTGTGKNSPLHF

V gene: TRBV6-5
J gene: TRBJ2-3
clone size: once
CDR3 protein: CATSPGASSTDTQYF

V gene: TRBV29-1
J gene: TRBJ1-1
clone size: .
CDR3 protein: CSVRAGDTEAFF

V gene: TRBV6-5
J gene: TRBJ1-4
clone size: .
CDR3 protein: CASSYSRQTTKLF

V gene: TRBV10-2
J gene: TRBJ2-3
clone size: .
CDR3 protein: CASRGRTSGQITDTQYF

V gene: TRBV18
J gene: TRBJ2-1
clone size: .
CDR3 protein: CASSPPGLAGGNEQFF

V gene: TRBV28
J gene: TRBJ1-2
clone size: .
CDR3 protein: CASSTLPTQPHGYTF

V gene: TRBV27
J gene: TRBJ2-5
clone size: .
CDR3 protein: CASSPRNRGLGETQYF

V gene: TRBV5-1
J gene: TRBJ1-6
clone size: .
CDR3 protein: CASSLEGPKNSPLHF

V gene: TRBV5-1
J gene: TRBJ1-4
clone size: .
CDR3 protein: CASSPTGGSGEKLFF

V gene: TRBV5-1
J gene: TRBJ2-5
clone size: .
CDR3 protein: CASSSGRETQYF

V gene: TRBV11-3
J gene: TRBJ1-1
clone size: once
CDR3 protein: CASSLSGSQNTEAFF

V gene: TRBV2
J gene: TRBJ1-1
clone size: .
CDR3 protein: CASSETPGTEAFF

V gene: TRBV3-1/TRBV3-2
J gene: TRBJ1-2
clone size: .
CDR3 protein: CASSQEGRGYTF

V gene: TRBV29-1
J gene: TRBJ2-1
clone size: once
CDR3 protein: CSVVAGGENEQFF

V gene: TRBV2
J gene: TRBJ1-2
clone size: .
CDR3 protein: CASSGLDRGGNYGYTF

V gene: TRBV12-1
J gene: TRBJ2-3
clone size: .
CDR3 protein: CASSPGWWGQLTDTQYF

V gene: TRBV6-5
J gene: TRBJ2-3
clone size: .
CDR3 protein: CATQRGSTDTQYF

V gene: TRBV24-1
J gene: TRBJ1-2
clone size: .
CDR3 protein: CATSDSFRVTGYTF

V gene: TRBV3-1/TRBV3-2
J gene: TRBJ2-3
clone size: .
CDR3 protein: CASSQDLLGTSGRGTDTQYF

V gene: TRBV3-1/TRBV3-2
J gene: TRBJ1-1
clone size: .
CDR3 protein: CASSPPNTEAFF

V gene: TRBV4-1
J gene: TRBJ1-2
clone size: few
CDR3 protein: CASSRVNSDYGYTF

V gene: TRBV5-1
J gene: TRBJ2-6
clone size: .
CDR3 protein: CASDNDAGANVLTF

V gene: TRBV4-2
J gene: TRBJ1-2
clone size: once
CDR3 protein: CASSQQSTPLRYDYTF

V gene: TRBV28
J gene: TRBJ1-2
clone size: .
CDR3 protein: CASSGGSNYGYTF

V gene: TRBV5-1
J gene: TRBJ1-4
clone size: .
CDR3 protein: CASSLSRGSYEKLFF

V gene: TRBV3-1/TRBV3-2
J gene: TRBJ2-1
clone size: .
CDR3 protein: CASSQLTSETEQFF